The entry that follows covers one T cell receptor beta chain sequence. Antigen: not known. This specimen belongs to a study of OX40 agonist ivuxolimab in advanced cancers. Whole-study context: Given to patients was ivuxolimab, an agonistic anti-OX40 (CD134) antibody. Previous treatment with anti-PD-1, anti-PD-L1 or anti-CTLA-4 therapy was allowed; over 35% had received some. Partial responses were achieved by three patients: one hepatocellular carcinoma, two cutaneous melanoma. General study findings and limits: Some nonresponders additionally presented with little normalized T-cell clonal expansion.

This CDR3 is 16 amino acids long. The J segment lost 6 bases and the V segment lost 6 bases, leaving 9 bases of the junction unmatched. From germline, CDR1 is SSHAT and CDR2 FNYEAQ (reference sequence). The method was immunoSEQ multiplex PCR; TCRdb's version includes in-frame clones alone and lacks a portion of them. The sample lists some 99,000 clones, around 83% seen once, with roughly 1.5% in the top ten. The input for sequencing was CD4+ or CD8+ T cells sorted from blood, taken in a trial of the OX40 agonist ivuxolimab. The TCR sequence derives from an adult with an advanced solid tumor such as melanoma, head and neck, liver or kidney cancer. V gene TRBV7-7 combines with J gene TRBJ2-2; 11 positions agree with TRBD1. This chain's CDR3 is CASSLQGTGGPGELFF. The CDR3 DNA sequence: TGTGCCAGCAGTTTACAGGGGACAGGGGGACCCGGGGAGCTGTTTTTT.